The 21 T cell receptor beta chains below all came from one sample that was sequenced in a study of cytomegalovirus exposure and HLA in healthy donors. PCR was performed using 60 Vbeta and 13 Jbeta primers. Using immunoSEQ multiplex PCR, the repertoire was profiled, and TCRdb retains in-frame clones only, with some absent. This sample has under 200,000 clones, with 84% found just once. The sequenced material came from PBMCs. All receptors come from a man aged 50 or older in good health and CMV-seropositive.

V usage is TRBV5-6 and J usage is TRBJ1-5, with TRBD1 matching 10 bases. Germline loops: CDR1 SGHDT, CDR2 YYEEEE. The V segment lost 4 bases and the J segment 10 bases; nucleotides outside the gene matches: 2. This CDR3 spans 12 amino acids. Here the CDR3 DNA reads TGTGCCAGCAGCCTGACAGGGGGCCCCCAGCATTTT. It codes for CASSLTGGPQHF.

The J gene is TRBJ2-1, the V gene TRBV27; the match to TRBD2 covers 12 bases. This CDR3 spans 16 amino acids. Losses at the gene ends were 1 base for V and 5 bases for J; bases not matched to a gene: 3. Germline V gene data show CDR1 as MNHEY and CDR2 as SMNVEV (reference sequence). Here the CDR3 DNA reads TGTGCCAGCAGTTTATGGACTAGCGGGAACAACAATGAGCAGTTCTTC. Residues: CASSLWTSGNNNEQFF.

The chain joins TRBV5-6 to TRBJ2-3; maybe TRBD2 (6 bases). Germline CDR1 reads SGHDT; CDR2 reads YYEEEE. The CDR3 totals 15 residues. Between the trimmed V and J ends, which lost 1 base and 0 bases, there was a span of 9 bases. The CDR3 loop reads CASSLRAGSTDTQYF. The CDR3 DNA follows: TGTGCCAGCAGCTTGAGGGCGGGGAGCACAGATACGCAGTATTTT.

This clone was seen once. The chain joins TRBV7-2 to TRBJ2-2, with a tentative D call TRBD2 (5 bases). The CDR3 is 15 residues long. The V gene's germline CDR1 is SGHTA and CDR2 FQGNSA. Between the trimmed V and J ends, which lost 5 bases and 5 bases, there was a span of 15 bases. The CDR3 sequence is CASSQPRRRTGELFF. In nucleotides, the CDR3 is TGTGCCAGCAGCCAGCCGAGGAGGCGGACCGGGGAGCTGTTTTTT.

This chain joins TRBV4-1 and TRBJ2-2, with D possibly being TRBD2 (6 bases). The CDR3 loop spans 14 amino acids. Per germline, CDR1 MGHRA and CDR2 YSYEKL. Trimming took off 1 base at V and 4 bases at J, with 7 bases between the two ends. The chain's CDR3 is CASSQVGGTGELFF. DNA of the CDR3: TGCGCCAGCAGCCAAGTCGGGGGCACCGGGGAGCTGTTTTTT.

The V and J genes are TRBV27 and TRBJ2-1; TRBD2 matches at 9 bases. This CDR3 region has 16 residues. Germline V gene lookup returns CDR1 MNHEY and CDR2 SMNVEV (reference sequence). Trimming took 0 bases from V and 5 from J; bases not matched to a gene: 5. The CDR3 nucleotides are TGTGCCAGCAGTTTATCACTAGCGGGCAGCCACAATGAGCAGTTCTTC. It specifies CASSLSLAGSHNEQFF.

The chain carries TRBV9 and TRBJ1-4; D call uncertain. Germline CDR1 reads SGDLS; CDR2 reads YYNGEE. Trimming removed 0 bases from V and 7 bases from J, with 13 bases in between. The CDR3 extends over 15 amino acids. The CDR3 DNA follows: TGTGCCAGCAGCGTAGGCGGATCACTCGGTGAAAAACTGTTTTTT. Its translation: CASSVGGSLGEKLFF.

The chain couples TRBV5-3 to TRBJ2-7; the match to TRBD2 covers 10 bases. TRBV5-3 is known as an ORF, though its function is uncertain. J gave up 0 bases and V 0 bases, and 6 bases lay outside the gene matches. This CDR3 spans 17 amino acids. CDR3 sequence reads: CARSLGLAGLHSYEQYV. The CDR3 nucleotides read TGTGCCAGAAGCTTGGGACTAGCGGGCCTACACTCCTACGAGCAGTACGTC.

A single count supports this clone. This chain uses TRBV13 with TRBJ1-4, with TRBD1 identical over 11 bases. CDR1 and CDR2 from the germline V gene are PRHDT and FYEKMQ (reference sequence). CDR3 length: 18 amino acids. V was clipped by 5 bases and J by 0 bases; unmatched bases: 8. The CDR3 DNA reads as TGTGCCAGCAGCAAGGGACAGGGGGGAGTTCCAACTAATGAAAAACTGTTTTTT. It yields the protein CASSKGQGGVPTNEKLFF.

Only one count was recorded for this clone. The rearrangement uses TRBV5-1 and TRBJ2-1; D might be TRBD2 (6 bases). V lost 4 bases and J lost 7, with 15 bases in between. Germline V gene data show CDR1 as SGHRS and CDR2 as YFSETQ. The CDR3 runs 14 residues. This CDR3 is CASSRAGSINEQFF. As DNA, the CDR3 is TGCGCCAGCAGCCGCGCGGGAAGTATTAATGAGCAGTTCTTC.

The rearrangement uses TRBV28 and TRBJ2-5; maybe TRBD2 (6 bases). TRBJ2-7 explains the end of the DNA better; the J call may be wrong. Germline values: CDR1 MDHEN, CDR2 SYDVKM. The CDR3 totals 16 residues. The CDR3 sequence is CASSLGGEIKSYEQYF. The CDR3 DNA is TGTGCCAGCAGTTTAGGAGGGGAGATTAAGTCCTACGAGCAGTACTTC.

This clone occurred once. The chain recombines TRBV5-4 with TRBJ2-1; TRBD2 matches at 15 bases. In germline, CDR1 is SGHNT, CDR2 YYREEE (reference sequence). V lost 2 bases to trimming and J lost 12 bases; unmatched junction nucleotides: 6. This CDR3 has 15 amino acids. The CDR3 loop reads CASSFGLAGGPGQFF. CDR3 DNA: TGTGCCAGCAGCTTCGGACTAGCGGGGGGGCCCGGGCAGTTCTTC.

The chain combines TRBV29-1 with TRBJ1-1; 10 bases are a match to TRBD1. V lost 7 bases and J lost 1; bases outside the gene matches: 6. The V gene's germline CDR1 is SQVTM and CDR2 ANQGSEA. CDR3 length: 14 residues. The CDR3 region has the DNA TGCAGCGCCCGGACAGGGGGGCAGAACACTGAAGCTTTCTTT. Translated, it gives CSARTGGQNTEAFF.

The rearrangement uses TRBV19 and TRBJ2-7; D is unresolved. V was cut by 11 bases and J by 4 bases, with 9 bases left in between. Germline lookup yields CDR1 LNHDA and CDR2 SQIVND (reference sequence). The length of the CDR3 is 10 residues. CDR3 protein: CAGEEYEQYF. DNA of the CDR3: TGTGCCGGAGAGGAGTACGAGCAGTACTTC.

The chain carries TRBV10-1 and TRBJ2-1; D may be TRBD2 (6 bases). Germline loops: CDR1 WNHNN, CDR2 SYGVQD (reference sequence). The CDR3 has 12 amino acids. V lost 0 bases and J lost 9, with 6 bases in between. The CDR3 spells CASSESGGEQFF. Here the CDR3 DNA reads TGCGCCAGCAGTGAGTCCGGGGGTGAGCAGTTCTTC.

The chain is built from TRBV6-5 and TRBJ2-2; D might be TRBD1 (6 bases). Germline V gives CDR1 MNHEY, CDR2 SVGAGI. CDR3 length: 15 residues. With 4 bases removed from V and 1 base from J, the gap between germline ends came to 10 bases. The CDR3 sequence is CASSSRTENTGELFF. The CDR3 bases are TGTGCCAGCAGTTCACGGACAGAGAACACCGGGGAGCTGTTTTTT.

This clone has a single count. V gene TRBV2 combines with J gene TRBJ2-2; 10 bases match TRBD1. The J segment lost 4 bases and the V segment lost 8 bases, leaving 7 bases of the junction unmatched. CDR1 is SNHLY and CDR2 is FYNNEI in the germline V gene. The CDR3 has 15 residues. The CDR3 sequence: CASLSGQGPTGELFF. CDR3 nucleotide sequence: TGTGCCAGCCTTTCGGGACAGGGGCCCACCGGGGAGCTGTTTTTT.

V and J are TRBV7-2 and TRBJ2-1; 13 nucleotides agree with TRBD2. Germline assignment: CDR1 SGHTA and CDR2 FQGNSA. V lost 5 bases to trimming and J lost 7 bases; unmatched junction nucleotides: 8. The CDR3 runs to 16 residues. The DNA of the CDR3 is TGTGCCAGCAGCCGAGACGGACTAGCGGGAGCAAATGAGCAGTTCTTC. Translation: CASSRDGLAGANEQFF.

The J gene is TRBJ1-5, the V gene TRBV7-6; D unresolved. The V gene lost 2 bases and the J gene lost 0 bases, with 5 bases spanning the gap. Germline V gene data show CDR1 as SGHVS and CDR2 as FNYEAQ. CDR3 size: 14 residues. The CDR3 sequence: CASSLWASNQPQHF. CDR3 DNA: TGTGCCAGCAGCTTATGGGCTAGCAATCAGCCCCAGCATTTT. The complete variable domain, with remaining parts taken from reference TRBV7-6 and TRBJ1-5, reads GAGVSQSPRYKVTKRGQDVALRCDPISGHVSLYWYRQALGQGPEFLTYFNYEAQQDKSGLPNDRFSAERPEGSISTLTIQRTEQRDSAMYRCASSLWASNQPQHFGDGTRLSIL.

Comments on this clone: At one boundary the junction diverges from the germline segment, which might be a read error. The rearrangement links TRBV7-9 to TRBJ1-1, with 10 bases aligning to TRBD1. This CDR3 region has 17 residues. Germline V gene lookup returns CDR1 SEHNR and CDR2 FQNEAQ (reference sequence). CDR3 in DNA: TGTTCCAGCAGCTTAGTCCGGGACAGGGGACGGGACACTGAAGCTTTCTTT. Encoded protein: CSSSLVRDRGRDTEAFF.

There are a few counts of this clone. The chain has TRBV27 and TRBJ1-2, with 7 bases fitting TRBD1. In germline, CDR1 is MNHEY, CDR2 SMNVEV (reference sequence). Losses at the gene ends were 6 bases for V and 7 bases for J; bases not matched to a gene: 17. CDR3 length equals 16 residues. CDR3: CASSTSDRLGGGGYTF. CDR3 in DNA: TGTGCCAGCAGCACCTCGGACAGGTTGGGAGGAGGTGGCTACACCTTC.